The rows below give T cell receptor beta chains drawn from one sample of a study of T cell changes during pregnancy in multiple sclerosis. This table comes from immunoSEQ multiplex PCR, and its TCRdb copy is limited to in-frame clones, with some not included. This table has approximately 51,000 clones, 94% appearing once. Sequenced here: CD4+ T cells from peripheral blood mononuclear cells, sampled in the second trimester of pregnancy. The receptors were sampled from a female donor with multiple sclerosis, enrolled in a pregnancy study. Both conserved end residues are part of each CDR3. Each record gives: J gene, D gene, clone size, CDR3 length, V gene, CDR3 protein, CDR3 DNA. A D gene is named only where the DNA matches it firmly. The size of a clone is reported for some rows only, either as once, few or many, or as a class for expanded clones.

J: TRBJ1-1; D: .; size: .; length: 12; V: TRBV5-1; CDR3: CASSLLQAAAFF; DNA: TGCGCCAGCAGCCTCCTCCAGGCCGCAGCTTTCTTT
J: TRBJ1-5; D: .; size: .; length: 12; V: TRBV18; CDR3: CASSPVGPPRHF; DNA: TGTGCCAGCTCACCTGTCGGTCCTCCCCGGCATTTT
J: TRBJ2-7; D: TRBD1; size: .; length: 15; V: TRBV4-3; CDR3: CASSQDPTGSYEQYF; DNA: TGCGCCAGCAGCCAAGATCCGACAGGGAGCTACGAGCAGTACTTC
J: TRBJ2-1; D: .; size: .; length: 15; V: TRBV7-3; CDR3: CASSQGGDRYNEQFF; DNA: TGTGCCAGCAGCCAGGGCGGGGACCGCTACAATGAGCAGTTCTTC
J: TRBJ2-7; D: .; size: .; length: 17; V: TRBV10-1; CDR3: CASRVDDSRVMSYEQYF; DNA: TGCGCCAGCAGGGTGGACGACAGTAGGGTGATGTCCTACGAGCAGTACTTC
J: TRBJ1-2; D: .; size: .; length: 12; V: TRBV29-1; CDR3: CSMKRANYGYTF; DNA: TGCAGCATGAAACGGGCTAACTATGGCTACACCTTC
J: TRBJ1-6; D: TRBD1; size: .; length: 15; V: TRBV6-1; CDR3: CASSVGQGFGSPLHF; DNA: TGTGCCAGCAGTGTAGGACAGGGGTTCGGTTCACCCCTCCACTTT
J: TRBJ1-1; D: .; size: .; length: 15; V: TRBV6-5; CDR3: CASHPLEGVNTEAFF; DNA: TGTGCCAGCCACCCTCTCGAGGGCGTTAACACTGAAGCTTTCTTT
J: TRBJ1-4; D: .; size: .; length: 15; V: TRBV9; CDR3: CASSVGEDPGGKLFF; DNA: TGTGCCAGCAGCGTAGGGGAGGACCCCGGGGGAAAACTGTTTTTT
J: TRBJ2-3; D: TRBD2; size: .; length: 17; V: TRBV7-2; CDR3: CASRPSATSGPGDTQYF; DNA: TGTGCCAGCAGACCTAGCGCGACTAGCGGGCCCGGGGATACGCAGTATTTT
J: TRBJ2-7; D: TRBD1; size: .; length: 14; V: TRBV27; CDR3: CASSWTGGPYEQYF; DNA: TGTGCCAGCAGTTGGACAGGGGGTCCCTACGAGCAGTACTTC
J: TRBJ1-1; D: .; size: .; length: 14; V: TRBV19; CDR3: CASIPGYLDTEAFF; DNA: TGTGCCAGTATTCCGGGGTATCTTGACACTGAAGCTTTCTTT
J: TRBJ2-2; D: TRBD2; size: once; length: 15; V: TRBV9; CDR3: CASTRGDWVTGELFF; DNA: TGTGCCAGCACCCGGGGGGATTGGGTCACCGGGGAGCTGTTTTTT
J: TRBJ2-7; D: .; size: few; length: 11; V: TRBV2; CDR3: CASSGYSEQYF; DNA: TGTGCCAGCAGTGGATACAGCGAGCAGTACTTC
J: TRBJ1-2; D: .; size: .; length: 14; V: TRBV5-1; CDR3: CASSLGQGGGGYTF; DNA: TGCGCCAGCAGCTTGGGGCAGGGCGGCGGTGGCTACACCTTC
J: TRBJ1-1; D: .; size: .; length: 12; V: TRBV9; CDR3: CASSVGGPEAFF; DNA: TGTGCCAGCAGCGTAGGGGGCCCTGAAGCTTTCTTT
J: TRBJ2-3; D: TRBD1; size: .; length: 17; V: TRBV4-2; CDR3: CASSQPGQGALTDTQYF; DNA: TGTGCCAGCAGCCAACCGGGACAGGGGGCCCTCACAGATACGCAGTATTTT
J: TRBJ1-1; D: TRBD1; size: .; length: 14; V: TRBV19; CDR3: CASSSTGGSAEAFF; DNA: TGTGCCAGTAGCTCTACAGGGGGTTCCGCTGAAGCTTTCTTT
J: TRBJ2-1; D: TRBD2; size: .; length: 17; V: TRBV4-1; CDR3: CASSPTSGGAAYNEQFF; DNA: TGCGCCAGCAGCCCGACTAGCGGGGGGGCCGCATACAATGAGCAGTTCTTC
J: TRBJ2-7; D: .; size: .; length: 14; V: TRBV9; CDR3: CASSVRPTLYEQYF; DNA: TGTGCCAGCAGCGTAAGGCCGACTCTATACGAGCAGTACTTC
J: TRBJ1-1; D: .; size: .; length: 13; V: TRBV6-6; CDR3: CASWGRYNTEAFF; DNA: TGTGCCAGCTGGGGGCGGTACAACACTGAAGCTTTCTTT
J: TRBJ1-1; D: .; size: .; length: 13; V: TRBV5-1; CDR3: CASSLDSNTEAFF; DNA: TGCGCCAGCAGCCTCGACAGCAACACTGAAGCTTTCTTT
J: TRBJ1-3; D: .; size: .; length: 15; V: TRBV7-3; CDR3: CASSVTGSSGNTIYF; DNA: TGTGCCAGCAGCGTAACAGGGAGCTCTGGAAACACCATATATTTT
J: TRBJ1-5; D: .; size: .; length: 13; V: TRBV5-4; CDR3: CASSLGVEQPQHF; DNA: TGTGCCAGCAGCCTCGGGGTGGAACAGCCCCAGCATTTT
J: TRBJ2-3; D: TRBD1; size: .; length: 14; V: TRBV2; CDR3: CASRPTGTTDTQYF; DNA: TGTGCCAGCAGACCGACAGGGACCACAGATACGCAGTATTTT
J: TRBJ1-1; D: TRBD1; size: .; length: 14; V: TRBV5-1; CDR3: CASSLGTGGTEAFF; DNA: TGCGCCAGCAGCTTGGGAACAGGGGGAACTGAAGCTTTCTTT
J: TRBJ2-3; D: .; size: .; length: 13; V: TRBV7-2; CDR3: CASSLGLGGTQYF; DNA: TGTGCCAGCAGCTTAGGGTTGGGGGGTACGCAGTATTTT
J: TRBJ1-2; D: TRBD1; size: few; length: 15; V: TRBV7-3; CDR3: CASSTGTGGAYGYTF; DNA: TGTGCCAGCAGCACCGGGACAGGGGGCGCTTATGGCTACACCTTC
J: TRBJ1-1; D: TRBD1; size: .; length: 13; V: TRBV7-3; CDR3: CASSRGQGGEAFF; DNA: TGTGCCAGCAGCCGAGGACAGGGCGGGGAAGCTTTCTTT
J: TRBJ1-1; D: .; size: .; length: 13; V: TRBV6-5; CDR3: CASSFSNTPEAFF; DNA: TGTGCCAGCAGTTTTTCGAACACCCCTGAAGCTTTCTTT
J: TRBJ2-2; D: TRBD1; size: .; length: 14; V: TRBV19; CDR3: CATTRTGLTGELFF; DNA: TGTGCCACCACTCGGACAGGGTTGACCGGGGAGCTGTTTTTT
J: TRBJ1-1; D: .; size: .; length: 14; V: TRBV7-3; CDR3: CASSFGRVNTEAFF; DNA: TGTGCCAGCAGCTTTGGCAGGGTGAACACTGAAGCTTTCTTT
J: TRBJ2-3; D: TRBD2; size: .; length: 14; V: TRBV14; CDR3: CASSPLAGVVTQYF; DNA: TGTGCCAGCAGCCCGCTAGCGGGGGTGGTTACGCAGTATTTT
J: TRBJ1-2; D: .; size: .; length: 13; V: TRBV5-6; CDR3: CASSLAGTYGYTF; DNA: TGTGCCAGCAGCTTGGCAGGGACATATGGCTACACCTTC
J: TRBJ1-3; D: .; size: .; length: 13; V: TRBV7-9; CDR3: CASSLFQGDTIYF; DNA: TGTGCCAGCAGCTTATTTCAGGGTGACACCATATATTTT
J: TRBJ2-3; D: TRBD2; size: .; length: 20; V: TRBV5-5; CDR3: CASSSNPTWRGGRGTDTQYF; DNA: TGTGCCAGCAGCTCCAACCCGACCTGGCGGGGGGGCCGCGGCACAGATACGCAGTATTTT
J: TRBJ1-2; D: TRBD1; size: .; length: 14; V: TRBV7-9; CDR3: CASSSGTGLLAYTF; DNA: TGTGCCAGCAGCTCCGGGACAGGGCTCTTAGCCTACACCTTC
J: TRBJ1-2; D: .; size: .; length: 16; V: TRBV4-3; CDR3: CASSQEGGLKAYGYTF; DNA: TGCGCCAGCAGCCAAGAAGGCGGACTGAAGGCCTATGGCTACACCTTC
J: TRBJ1-6; D: TRBD1; size: .; length: 16; V: TRBV6-1; CDR3: CASSERGQAYNSPLHF; DNA: TGTGCCAGCAGTGAAAGGGGACAGGCTTATAATTCACCCCTCCACTTT
J: TRBJ1-1; D: .; size: .; length: 11; V: TRBV5-6; CDR3: CASSGLTEAFF; DNA: TGTGCCAGCAGTGGGCTAACTGAAGCTTTCTTT
J: TRBJ2-7; D: .; size: .; length: 15; V: TRBV6-5; CDR3: CASSTTGLVEWEQYF; DNA: TGTGCCAGCAGTACGACAGGACTAGTGGAATGGGAGCAGTACTTC
J: TRBJ1-1; D: .; size: once; length: 14; V: TRBV19; CDR3: CASSINPAGPAAFF; DNA: TGTGCCAGTAGCATAAACCCGGCGGGACCAGCAGCTTTCTTT
J: TRBJ2-7; D: .; size: .; length: 13; V: TRBV9; CDR3: CASSPYPDYEQYF; DNA: TGTGCCAGCAGCCCATACCCAGATTACGAGCAGTACTTC
J: TRBJ2-1; D: TRBD1; size: .; length: 16; V: TRBV7-3; CDR3: CASSFAGTARLLKQFF; DNA: TGTGCCAGCAGTTTCGCCGGGACAGCAAGACTATTAAAGCAGTTCTTC
J: TRBJ1-2; D: .; size: .; length: 12; V: TRBV6-5; CDR3: CASSPVGAGYTF; DNA: TGTGCCAGCAGTCCAGTGGGGGCTGGCTACACCTTC
J: TRBJ2-7; D: .; size: .; length: 11; V: TRBV9; CDR3: CASSAGNEQYF; DNA: TGTGCCAGCAGCGCCGGGAACGAGCAGTACTTC
J: TRBJ1-5; D: .; size: .; length: 14; V: TRBV2; CDR3: CASSVAGSNQPQHF; DNA: TGTGCCAGCAGTGTGGCTGGCAGCAATCAGCCCCAGCATTTT
J: TRBJ1-3; D: .; size: .; length: 16; V: TRBV6-5; CDR3: CASSYIPASSGNTIYF; DNA: TGTGCCAGCAGTTATATTCCAGCGAGCTCTGGAAACACCATATATTTT